Each of the 30 T cell receptor beta chains below was sequenced from the same sample in a study of shared clonotypes between healthy human individuals. The data were produced by immunoSEQ multiplex PCR, yet TCRdb's version contains in-frame clones alone and is incomplete. In the table there are more than 400,000 clones, approximately 94% of which are singletons. Sequenced input: naive CD4+ T cells sorted from blood. Subset denoted: CD45RA+ positively selected. The receptors come from a young woman in good health.

The genes are TRBV9 and TRBJ1-1; TRBD1 agrees at 7 bases. This CDR3 is built from 13 residues. Losses at the gene ends were 2 bases for V and 10 bases for J; bases not matched to a gene: 8. Germline V gene data show CDR1 as SGDLS and CDR2 as YYNGEE. The CDR3 DNA sequence: TGTGCCAGCAGCGTCCAACAGACAGGGCGAGCTTTCTTT. This gives the protein CASSVQQTGRAFF. Full variable domain (outside the CDR3, taken from reference TRBV9 and TRBJ1-1): DSGVTQTPKHLITATGQRVTLRCSPRSGDLSVYWYQQSLDQGLQFLIQYYNGEERAKGNILERFSAQQFPDLHSELNLSSLELGDSALYFCASSVQQTGRAFFGQGTRLTVV.

The table lists this clone with a count of one. The chain is built from TRBV7-6 and TRBJ1-1, with a tentative D call TRBD1 (6 bases). CDR1 is SGHVS, CDR2 FNYEAQ, per germline. The CDR3 length is 14 residues. V was clipped by 5 bases and J by 2 bases, with 12 bases between them. CDR3 in DNA: TGTGCCAGCAGCCCAAGGGGGTCCAACACTGAAGCTTTCTTT. Translation: CASSPRGSNTEAFF.

This rearrangement joins TRBV6-1 to TRBJ1-5; tentative D call: TRBD1 (6 bases). The CDR3 contains 14 residues. The germline V gene has CDR1 MNHNS and CDR2 SASEGT. V shed 8 bases and J shed 0 bases, with 11 bases lying between them. The CDR3 nucleotides read TGTGCCAGCTCAGGGGTTTATAGCAATCAGCCCCAGCATTTT. Translated, it gives CASSGVYSNQPQHF.

J is TRBJ2-5 and V is TRBV29-1; D not certain. The DNA end favors TRBJ2-7, so the J call may be wrong. The germline gives CDR1 SQVTM, CDR2 ANQGSEA. There are 11 residues in the CDR3. The CDR3, as DNA: TGCAGCGTTAGACGGTCCTACGAGCAGTACTTC. As protein: CSVRRSYEQYF.

The rearrangement joins TRBV7-8 to TRBJ2-7; 9 bases are shared with TRBD1. Germline loops: CDR1 SGHVS, CDR2 FQNEAQ. The CDR3 has 15 residues. J was trimmed by 4 bases and V by 3 bases; bases with no gene match: 7. The DNA of the CDR3 is TGTGCCAGCAGCTTGGCCGGGACAGGGCAATACGAGCAGTACTTC. Its translation: CASSLAGTGQYEQYF. Using reference TRBV7-8 and TRBJ2-7 for the parts outside the CDR3, the full variable domain is GAGVSQSPRYKVAKRGQDVALRCDPISGHVSLFWYQQALGQGPEFLTYFQNEAQLDKSGLPSDRFFAERPEGSVSTLKIQRTQQEDSAVYLCASSLAGTGQYEQYFGPGTRLTVT.

A single count supports this clone. The V and J genes are TRBV28 and TRBJ2-1; 7 bases agree with TRBD2. Germline assignment: CDR1 MDHEN and CDR2 SYDVKM. The CDR3 contains 16 residues. V shed 2 bases and J 4 bases; nucleotides not matched to a gene: 8. CDR3 DNA sequence: TGTGCCAGCAGTTTACCCGGTGGCGGGAGATACAATGAGCAGTTCTTC. Translating it yields CASSLPGGGRYNEQFF.

The chain couples TRBV6-6 to TRBJ2-7; TRBD1 agrees at 11 bases. Germline-derived CDR1 and CDR2 are MNHNY and SVGAGI (reference sequence). The V and J ends lost 6 bases and 6 bases, in that order; junction bases with no gene match: 7. The CDR3 totals 14 residues. CDR3 amino acids: CASRPGQGAGEQYF. The CDR3 DNA reads TGTGCCAGCAGGCCAGGACAGGGGGCAGGCGAGCAGTACTTC.

The V gene is TRBV9, the J gene TRBJ2-5, with a weak D call TRBD2 (5 bases). Trimming removed 4 bases from V and 2 bases from J, with 15 bases in between. Germline CDR1 and CDR2: SGDLS and YYNGEE. The CDR3 loop spans 15 amino acids. The CDR3 DNA sequence: TGTGCCAGCAGCCCAGGAGGAATCATGCAAGAGACCCAGTACTTC. The encoded protein is CASSPGGIMQETQYF.

In this sample, this clone turned up a few times. This sample includes further DNA sequences coding for the same CDR3. The J gene is TRBJ1-5, the V gene TRBV18; D gene uncertain. The V end was cut by 3 bases, the J end by 0 bases, with 3 bases between. Germline V CDR1 and CDR2: KGHSH, LQKENI. The CDR3 is 13 residues long. CDR3 protein: CASSPGSNQPQHF. The CDR3 DNA reads TGTGCCAGCTCACCGGGTAGCAATCAGCCCCAGCATTTT.

The chain couples TRBV2 to TRBJ2-7; 9 nucleotides line up with TRBD1. Germline CDR1 and CDR2: SNHLY and FYNNEI. The CDR3 runs to 14 residues. V lost 5 bases and J lost 5; bases outside the gene matches: 7. The CDR3: CASSWTGVLNEQYF. DNA for the CDR3: TGTGCCAGCAGTTGGACAGGGGTTCTTAACGAGCAGTACTTC.

The chain has TRBV27 and TRBJ2-7; D possibly corresponds to TRBD2 (6 bases). CDR3 length: 13 residues. V was pared by 8 bases and J by 6 bases, with 17 bases between. CDR1 is MNHEY and CDR2 is SMNVEV in the germline V gene (reference sequence). CDR3 amino acids: CASQRRDWGEQYF. DNA for the CDR3: TGTGCCAGCCAGCGGAGGGACTGGGGCGAGCAGTACTTC.

Here the CDR3 reads CASSLAGANVLTF. The CDR3 DNA is TGTGCCAGCAGCTTAGCCGGGGCCAACGTCCTGACTTTC. This chain connects TRBV7-6 to TRBJ2-6; D not resolved. This CDR3 is built from 13 residues. Per germline, CDR1 SGHVS and CDR2 FNYEAQ. V was pared by 0 bases and J by 4 bases, with 1 base between.

V is TRBV4-1 and J is TRBJ2-3; 11 nucleotides match TRBD2. This CDR3 region has 16 residues. Per germline, CDR1 MGHRA and CDR2 YSYEKL. V was clipped by 4 bases and J by 0 bases; unmatched bases: 3. In DNA, the CDR3 is TGCGCCAGCAGCCCCCGACTAGCGGGAAGCACAGATACGCAGTATTTT. As protein: CASSPRLAGSTDTQYF.

The V gene is TRBV6-5, the J gene TRBJ1-2, with 9 positions matching TRBD1. The trim removed 6 bases at V and 7 bases at J, leaving 9 bases unmatched. The CDR3 has 14 residues. Germline CDR1 MNHEY, CDR2 SVGAGI. The CDR3 loop is CASRPGTGSSGYTF. The CDR3, as DNA: TGTGCCAGCAGACCCGGGACAGGGTCAAGTGGCTACACCTTC.

This clone has a single count. J is TRBJ1-5 and V is TRBV19, with a weak D call TRBD1 (5 bases). Germline-derived CDR1 and CDR2 are LNHDA and SQIVND (reference sequence). The CDR3 is 16 amino acids. Trimming stripped 3 bases from V and 0 bases from J, with 12 bases between. CDR3 region: CASSIMGVISNQPQHF. The CDR3 nucleotides read TGTGCCAGTAGTATTATGGGGGTGATTAGCAATCAGCCCCAGCATTTT.

The DNA of the CDR3 is TGTGCCAGCAGTTACGGGGGGGGTGACTACGAGCAGTACTTC. This codes for CASSYGGGDYEQYF. The chain uses TRBV6-5 and TRBJ2-7; 7 bases are a match to TRBD2. V dropped 2 bases and J dropped 3; count of bases not matched to a gene: 4. The CDR3 is 14 residues long. Germline V gene data show CDR1 as MNHEY and CDR2 as SVGAGI.

The chain has TRBV27 and TRBJ2-3; D is undetermined. Trimming cost V 8 bases and J 4 bases, with 22 bases left between them. This CDR3 contains 16 residues. CDR1 and CDR2 from the germline V gene are MNHEY and SMNVEV (reference sequence). CDR3 residues: CASFPGRKGGADTQYF. The CDR3 DNA reads TGTGCCAGCTTCCCGGGCCGCAAAGGTGGTGCAGATACGCAGTATTTT.

This chain connects TRBV18 to TRBJ2-7; 9 positions match TRBD1. The CDR3 is made up of 14 amino acids. The junction had 4 bases not matched to a gene; V was cut back by 4 bases and J by 3 bases. Germline loops: CDR1 KGHSH, CDR2 LQKENI. In DNA, the CDR3 is TGTGCCAGCTCACTAGGGGACAGGGTCTACGAGCAGTACTTC. Residues: CASSLGDRVYEQYF.

The chain recombines TRBV19 with TRBJ2-4; D is unclear. V was clipped by 3 bases and J by 0 bases, with 6 bases between them. Looked up from germline, CDR1 is LNHDA and CDR2 is SQIVND (reference sequence). This CDR3 is built from 14 residues. The CDR3 DNA sequence: TGTGCCAGTAGTATGTCAGAAGCCAAAAACATTCAGTACTTC. Protein product: CASSMSEAKNIQYF. Drawing the rest from reference TRBV19 and TRBJ2-4, the complete variable domain is DGGITQSPKYLFRKEGQNVTLSCEQNLNHDAMYWYRQDPGQGLRLIYYSQIVNDFQKGDIAEGYSVSREKKESFPLTVTSAQKNPTAFYLCASSMSEAKNIQYFGAGTRLSVL.

The chain carries TRBV10-3 and TRBJ2-5; 11 bases map to TRBD1. This CDR3 has 13 amino acids. The junction had 0 bases not matched to a gene; V was cut back by 6 bases and J by 3 bases. The germline V gene has CDR1 ENHRY and CDR2 SYGVKD. This CDR3 is CAIRGQGEETQYF. As DNA, the CDR3 is TGTGCCATCAGGGGACAGGGGGAAGAGACCCAGTACTTC.

The rearrangement uses TRBV7-6 and TRBJ2-4; 8 nucleotides match TRBD2. Germline V CDR1 and CDR2: SGHVS, FNYEAQ. Losses at the gene ends were 5 bases for V and 9 bases for J; bases not matched to a gene: 15. The CDR3 is 16 amino acids. DNA of the CDR3: TGTGCCAGCAGCCGGACGACTAGCGACAATAGGGGCATTCAGTACTTC. It yields the protein CASSRTTSDNRGIQYF.

The CDR3 DNA sequence: TGTGCCAGCAGCCTAACCCGGGGCTACAATGAGCAGTTCTTC. Translated: CASSLTRGYNEQFF. This rearrangement joins TRBV28 to TRBJ2-1, with D tentatively TRBD2 (5 bases). The CDR3 extends over 14 amino acids. In germline, CDR1 is MDHEN, CDR2 SYDVKM. Trimming removed 6 bases from V and 3 bases from J, with 12 bases in between.

The chain is built from TRBV5-1 and TRBJ2-3; the D call may be TRBD1 or TRBD2 (5 bases each). The CDR3 runs 15 residues. Per germline, CDR1 SGHRS and CDR2 YFSETQ. The ends were cut back, 4 bases at V and 2 bases at J, with 14 bases in the middle. This CDR3 is CASSGGSAPTDTQYF. The CDR3 DNA reads TGCGCCAGCAGCGGGGGATCGGCCCCCACAGATACGCAGTATTTT.

The genes are TRBV28 and TRBJ2-7; D remains unclear. V was pared by 5 bases and J by 4 bases, with 9 bases between. The CDR3 extends over 12 amino acids. CDR1 is MDHEN, CDR2 SYDVKM, per germline. CDR3 DNA sequence: TGTGCCAGCAGTGGGTACCTATACGAGCAGTACTTC. The encoded protein is CASSGYLYEQYF.

The rearrangement uses TRBV30 and TRBJ1-3; D unresolved. This CDR3 comprises 11 residues. V lost 5 bases, J lost 4 bases, and 6 bases lay in between. CDR1 is GTSNPN, CDR2 SVGIG, per germline (reference sequence). The CDR3 spells CAWGTGNTIYF. The CDR3 DNA reads as TGTGCCTGGGGCACGGGAAACACCATATATTTT.

The chain couples TRBV2 to TRBJ2-3; TRBD1 might be the D (5 bases). The CDR3 covers 16 residues. The V gene lost 4 bases and the J gene lost 0 bases, with 14 bases spanning the gap. Germline V lookup: CDR1 SNHLY, CDR2 FYNNEI. The CDR3 is CASSARQFPSTDTQYF. In DNA form, the CDR3 reads TGTGCCAGCAGTGCTAGACAGTTTCCTAGCACAGATACGCAGTATTTT.

The chain links TRBV28 to TRBJ1-6; D may be TRBD1 (5 bases). Trimming removed 8 bases from V and 5 bases from J, with 16 bases in between. The CDR3 loop spans 15 amino acids. Germline CDR1 reads MDHEN; CDR2 reads SYDVKM. CDR3 in amino acids: CASGPGQAHNSPLHF. CDR3 coding DNA: TGTGCCAGCGGGCCGGGGCAGGCCCATAATTCACCCCTCCACTTT.

The rearrangement joins TRBV7-9 to TRBJ2-3, with D unresolved. Between the trimmed V and J ends, which lost 5 bases and 6 bases, there was a span of 6 bases. Germline lookup yields CDR1 SEHNR and CDR2 FQNEAQ (reference sequence). The CDR3 consists of 11 residues. The CDR3 DNA sequence: TGTGCCAGCAGCCTCCCCGATACGCAGTATTTT. This gives the protein CASSLPDTQYF. The full variable domain, with the rest looked up from reference TRBV7-9 and TRBJ2-3, is DTGVSQNPRHKITKRGQNVTFRCDPISEHNRLYWYRQTLGQGPEFLTYFQNEAQLEKSRLLSDRFSAERPKGSFSTLEIQRTEQGDSAMYLCASSLPDTQYFGPGTRLTVL.

J is TRBJ1-3 and V is TRBV7-6, with TRBD1 matching 7 bases. V gave up 1 base and J gave up 0 bases; unmatched junction bases: 6. The CDR3 runs to 17 residues. Germline loops: CDR1 SGHVS, CDR2 FNYEAQ. The CDR3 DNA is TGTGCCAGCAGCTTAGAGACAGGGCCGAGCTCTGGAAACACCATATATTTT. Amino acid sequence: CASSLETGPSSGNTIYF.

The chain couples TRBV7-9 to TRBJ1-2; weak D call: TRBD1 (5 bases). Per germline, CDR1 SEHNR and CDR2 FQNEAQ (reference sequence). The CDR3 contains 16 residues. The V end lost 4 bases, the J end lost 2 bases, and 17 bases lay between the germline ends. CDR3 amino acids: CASSSRHWGPNYGYTF. DNA of the CDR3: TGTGCCAGCAGCTCGCGTCACTGGGGCCCCAACTATGGCTACACCTTC.